This T cell receptor (beta chain) derives from a study of T-cell reconstitution after alpha-beta-depleted transplantation in children. The CDR3 totals 15 residues. The V and J ends lost 4 bases and 3 bases, in that order; junction bases with no gene match: 6. CDR1 and CDR2 from the germline V gene are MGHDK and SYGVNS. This clonotype was seen only once. The antigen is undetermined. Unique molecular identifiers were used in preparing the TCRbeta library. One entry per CDR3 protein results from TCRdb running MiXCR on the PCR reads. The sample yields roughly 200,000 distinct CDR3 sequences, 11% seen once. Study-wide results and caveats: At one year after transplant, newly produced T cells mostly accounted for T-cell counts and diversity. Surviving recipient cells, namely T cells and thymic progenitors, were the source of high day-60 TCRbeta diversity in some patients. Several hundred rapidly expanded clones from non-depleted graft cells reportedly supplied alpha-beta T cells about two months post-transplant.

V is TRBV25-1 and J is TRBJ1-1, with 9 bases lining up with TRBD1. The sample was PBMCs, taken before TCRalphabeta/CD19-depleted stem cell transplant. This TCR was recovered from a child under two years old with acute myeloid leukemia, due to receive a stem cell transplant. In DNA, the CDR3 is TGTGCCAGCAGTGGCGACAGGGGGAGATACACTGAAGCTTTCTTT. It translates to CASSGDRGRYTEAFF.